The entry below describes one T cell receptor beta chain. These data belong to a study of blood T cell repertoires in COVID-19. Study-wide background: Sites in the United States, Italy and Spain provided acute and convalescent COVID-19 samples.

Assay used: immunoSEQ multiplex PCR; TCRdb lists only in-frame clones, some missing. The table has 230,000 or so clones, around 90% seen once. Germline CDR1 and CDR2: MNHEY and SVGAGI. Trimming removed 0 bases from V and 0 bases from J, with 9 bases in between. The CDR3 spans 16 residues. The rearrangement uses TRBV6-5 and TRBJ1-3, with D uncertain. This sequence originates from a woman aged 55-69 years with COVID-19, enrolled during active disease. The sample consisted of peripheral blood. Here the CDR3 reads CASSYSSRFSGNTIYF. The CDR3 nucleotides are TGTGCCAGCAGTTACTCTTCTCGGTTCTCTGGAAACACCATATATTTT.